This T cell receptor beta chain is drawn from a study of cytomegalovirus exposure and HLA in healthy donors. The data were produced by immunoSEQ multiplex PCR, yet TCRdb's version contains in-frame clones alone and is incomplete. The sample holds approximately 120,000 clones, around nine tenths seen once. CDR1 SQVTM and CDR2 ANQGSEA come from the germline V gene. There are 12 residues in the CDR3. Trimming pared 6 bases from V and 4 bases from J, leaving 12 bases between. The clonotype comes from a woman under 30 in good health and CMV-seronegative. Sequenced material: PBMCs. The chain joins TRBV29-1 to TRBJ2-5, with D maybe TRBD1 (5 bases). CDR3 DNA sequence: TGCAGCGTAGAGACAGATTTAGAGACCCAGTACTTC. This encodes CSVETDLETQYF.